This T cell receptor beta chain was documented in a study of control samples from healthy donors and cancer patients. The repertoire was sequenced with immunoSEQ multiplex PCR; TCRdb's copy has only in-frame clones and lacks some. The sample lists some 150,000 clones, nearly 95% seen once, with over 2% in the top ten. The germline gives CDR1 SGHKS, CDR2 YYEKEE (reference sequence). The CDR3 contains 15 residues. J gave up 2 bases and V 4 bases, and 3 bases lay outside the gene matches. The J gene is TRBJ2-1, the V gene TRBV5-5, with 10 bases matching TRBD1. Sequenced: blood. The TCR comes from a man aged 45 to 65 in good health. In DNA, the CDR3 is TGTGCCAGCAGCACCGGACAGGGGGCCTACAATGAGCAGTTCTTC. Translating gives CASSTGQGAYNEQFF.